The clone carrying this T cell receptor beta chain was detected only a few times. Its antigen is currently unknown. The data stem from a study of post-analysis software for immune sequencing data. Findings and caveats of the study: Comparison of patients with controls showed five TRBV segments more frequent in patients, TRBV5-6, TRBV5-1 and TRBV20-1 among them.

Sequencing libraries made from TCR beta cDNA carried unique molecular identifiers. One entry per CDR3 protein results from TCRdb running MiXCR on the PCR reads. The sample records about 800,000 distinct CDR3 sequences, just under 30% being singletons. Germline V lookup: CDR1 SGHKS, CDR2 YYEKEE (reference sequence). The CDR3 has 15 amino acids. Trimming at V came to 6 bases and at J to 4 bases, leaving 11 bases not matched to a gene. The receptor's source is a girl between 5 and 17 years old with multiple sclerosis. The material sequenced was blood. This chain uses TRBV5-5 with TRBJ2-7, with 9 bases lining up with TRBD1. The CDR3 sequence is CASIHLTGTGYEQYF. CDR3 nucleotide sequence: TGTGCCAGCATCCACCTTACAGGGACAGGGTACGAGCAGTACTTC.